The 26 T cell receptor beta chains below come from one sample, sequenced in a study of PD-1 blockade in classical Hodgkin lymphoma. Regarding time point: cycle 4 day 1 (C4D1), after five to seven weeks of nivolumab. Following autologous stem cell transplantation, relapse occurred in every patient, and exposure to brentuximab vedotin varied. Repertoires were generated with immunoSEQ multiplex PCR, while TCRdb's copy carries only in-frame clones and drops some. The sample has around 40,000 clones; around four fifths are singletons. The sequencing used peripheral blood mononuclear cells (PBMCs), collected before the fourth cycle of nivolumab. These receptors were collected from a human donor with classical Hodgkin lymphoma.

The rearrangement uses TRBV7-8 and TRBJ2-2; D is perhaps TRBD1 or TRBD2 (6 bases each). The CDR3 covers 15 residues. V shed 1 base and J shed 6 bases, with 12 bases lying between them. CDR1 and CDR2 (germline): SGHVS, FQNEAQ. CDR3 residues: CASSLDFRGAGELFF. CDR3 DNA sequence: TGTGCCAGCAGCTTAGATTTTAGGGGGGCCGGGGAGCTGTTTTTT.

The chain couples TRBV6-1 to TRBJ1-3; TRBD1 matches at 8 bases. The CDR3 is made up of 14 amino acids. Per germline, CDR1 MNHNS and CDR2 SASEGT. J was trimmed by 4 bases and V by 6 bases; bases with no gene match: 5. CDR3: CASRETGEGNTIYF. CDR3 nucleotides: TGTGCCAGCAGAGAGACAGGGGAAGGAAACACCATATATTTT.

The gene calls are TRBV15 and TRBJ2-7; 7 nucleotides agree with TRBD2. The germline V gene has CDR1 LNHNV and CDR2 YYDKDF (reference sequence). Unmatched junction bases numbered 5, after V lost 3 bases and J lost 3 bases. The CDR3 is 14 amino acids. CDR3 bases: TGTGCCACCAGCAGGCGGGAGATAGACTACGAGCAGTACTTC. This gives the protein CATSRREIDYEQYF. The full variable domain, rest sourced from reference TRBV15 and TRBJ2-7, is DAMVIQNPRYQVTQFGKPVTLSCSQTLNHNVMYWYQQKSSQAPKLLFHYYDKDFNNEADTPDNFQSRRPNTSFCFLDIRSPGLGDTAMYLCATSRREIDYEQYFGPGTRLTVT.

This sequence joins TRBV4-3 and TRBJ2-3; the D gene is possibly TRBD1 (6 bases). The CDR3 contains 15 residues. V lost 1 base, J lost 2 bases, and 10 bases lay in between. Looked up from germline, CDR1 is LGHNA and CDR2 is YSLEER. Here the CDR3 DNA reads TGCGCCAGCAGCCAAGGTTGGGGGCACACAGATACGCAGTATTTT. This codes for CASSQGWGHTDTQYF.

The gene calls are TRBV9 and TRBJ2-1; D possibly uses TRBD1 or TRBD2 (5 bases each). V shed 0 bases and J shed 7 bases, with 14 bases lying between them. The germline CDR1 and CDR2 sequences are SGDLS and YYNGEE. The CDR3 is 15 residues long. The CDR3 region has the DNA TGTGCCAGCAGCGTAGGGGGGTCCGGTATGAATGAGCAGTTCTTC. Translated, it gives CASSVGGSGMNEQFF.

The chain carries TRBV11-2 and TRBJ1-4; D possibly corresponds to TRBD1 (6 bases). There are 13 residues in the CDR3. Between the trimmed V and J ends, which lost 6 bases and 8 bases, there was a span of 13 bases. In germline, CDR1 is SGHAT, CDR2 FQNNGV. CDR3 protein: CASRFWTEEKLFF. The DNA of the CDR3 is TGTGCCAGCAGGTTTTGGACAGAGGAAAAACTGTTTTTT.

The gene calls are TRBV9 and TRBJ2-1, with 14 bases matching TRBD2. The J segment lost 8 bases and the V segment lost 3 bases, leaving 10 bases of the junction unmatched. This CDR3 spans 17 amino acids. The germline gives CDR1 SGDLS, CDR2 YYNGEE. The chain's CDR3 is CASSDGTSGGLIYEQFF. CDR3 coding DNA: TGTGCCAGCAGCGATGGGACTAGCGGGGGCTTGATCTATGAGCAGTTCTTC.

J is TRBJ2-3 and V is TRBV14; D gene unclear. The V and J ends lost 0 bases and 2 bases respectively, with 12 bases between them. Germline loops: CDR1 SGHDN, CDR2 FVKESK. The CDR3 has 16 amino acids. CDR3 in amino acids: CASSQEVAGPTDTQYF. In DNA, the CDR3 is TGTGCCAGCAGCCAAGAAGTGGCAGGACCCACAGATACGCAGTATTTT.

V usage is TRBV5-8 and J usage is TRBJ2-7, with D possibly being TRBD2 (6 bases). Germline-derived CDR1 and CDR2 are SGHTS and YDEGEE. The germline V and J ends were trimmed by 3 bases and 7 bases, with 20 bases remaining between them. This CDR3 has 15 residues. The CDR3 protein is CASSSAGTPDTEQYF. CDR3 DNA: TGTGCCAGCAGCTCGGCCGGGACTCCCGATACGGAGCAGTACTTC.

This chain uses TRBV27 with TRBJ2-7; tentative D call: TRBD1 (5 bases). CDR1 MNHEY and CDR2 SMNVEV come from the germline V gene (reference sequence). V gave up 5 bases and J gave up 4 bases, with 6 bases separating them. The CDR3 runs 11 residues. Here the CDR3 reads CASSRGYEQYF. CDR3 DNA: TGTGCCAGCAGTAGGGGTTACGAGCAGTACTTC.

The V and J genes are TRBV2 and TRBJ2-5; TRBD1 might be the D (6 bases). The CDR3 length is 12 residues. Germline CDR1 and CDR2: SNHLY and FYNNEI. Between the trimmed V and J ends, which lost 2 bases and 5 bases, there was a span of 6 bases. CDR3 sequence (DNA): TGTGCCAGCAGTGAAAGGGGGGAGACCCAGTACTTC. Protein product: CASSERGETQYF.

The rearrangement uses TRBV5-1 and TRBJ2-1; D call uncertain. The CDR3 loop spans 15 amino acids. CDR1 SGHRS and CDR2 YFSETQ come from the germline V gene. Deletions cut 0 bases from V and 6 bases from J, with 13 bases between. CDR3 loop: CASSLASGASNEQFF. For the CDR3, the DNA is TGCGCCAGCAGCTTGGCTTCGGGCGCCAGCAATGAGCAGTTCTTC. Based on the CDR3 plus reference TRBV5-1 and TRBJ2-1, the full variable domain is KAGVTQTPRYLIKTRGQQVTLSCSPISGHRSVSWYQQTPGQGLQFLFEYFSETQRNKGNFPGRFSGRQFSNSRSEMNVSTLELGDSALYLCASSLASGASNEQFFGPGTRLTVL.

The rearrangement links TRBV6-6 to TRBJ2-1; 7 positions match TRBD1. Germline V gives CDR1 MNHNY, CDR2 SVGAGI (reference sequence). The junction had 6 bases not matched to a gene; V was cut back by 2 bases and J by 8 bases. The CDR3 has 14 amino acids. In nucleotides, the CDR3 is TGTGCCAGCAGTTACCCCCCGACAGGGCATGAGCAGTTCTTC. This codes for CASSYPPTGHEQFF.

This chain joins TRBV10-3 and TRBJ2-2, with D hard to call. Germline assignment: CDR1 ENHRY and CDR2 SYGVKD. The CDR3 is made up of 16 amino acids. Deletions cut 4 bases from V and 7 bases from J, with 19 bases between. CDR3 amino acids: CAISGDQKPLVGELFF. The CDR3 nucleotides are TGTGCCATCAGTGGAGATCAGAAGCCCCTGGTCGGGGAGCTGTTTTTT.

DNA for the CDR3: TGTGCCAGTAATCAAGCCAGGGACAGCAATCAGCCCCAGCATTTT. It encodes CASNQARDSNQPQHF. This rearrangement joins TRBV19 to TRBJ1-5, with D possibly being TRBD1 (5 bases). CDR1 LNHDA and CDR2 SQIVND come from the germline V gene (reference sequence). V was cut by 7 bases and J by 1 base, with 14 bases left in between. The CDR3 spans 15 residues.

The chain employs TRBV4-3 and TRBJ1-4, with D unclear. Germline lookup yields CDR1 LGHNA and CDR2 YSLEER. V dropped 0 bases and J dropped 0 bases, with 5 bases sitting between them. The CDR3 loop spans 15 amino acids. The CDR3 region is CASSQDFATNEKLFF. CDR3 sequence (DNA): TGCGCCAGCAGCCAAGATTTCGCAACTAATGAAAAACTGTTTTTT.

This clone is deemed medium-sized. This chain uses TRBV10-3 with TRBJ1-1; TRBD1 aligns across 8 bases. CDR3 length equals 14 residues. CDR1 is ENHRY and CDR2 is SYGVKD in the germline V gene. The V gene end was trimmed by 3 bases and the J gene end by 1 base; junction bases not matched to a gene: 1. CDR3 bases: TGTGCCATCAGTGAAGGACAGGGGAACACTGAAGCTTTCTTT. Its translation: CAISEGQGNTEAFF.

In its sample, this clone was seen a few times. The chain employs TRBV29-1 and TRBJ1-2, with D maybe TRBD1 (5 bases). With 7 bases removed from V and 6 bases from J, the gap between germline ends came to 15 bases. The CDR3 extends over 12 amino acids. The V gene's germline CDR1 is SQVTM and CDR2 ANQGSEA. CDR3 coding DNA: TGCAGCGATGAGGGGTCGGTCAATGGCTACACCTTC. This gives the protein CSDEGSVNGYTF.

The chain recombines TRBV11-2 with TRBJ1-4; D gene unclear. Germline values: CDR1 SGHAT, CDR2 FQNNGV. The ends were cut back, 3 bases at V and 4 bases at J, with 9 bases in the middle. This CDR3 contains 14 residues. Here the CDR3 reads CASSLMALNEKLFF. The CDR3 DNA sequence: TGTGCCAGCAGCTTGATGGCTCTTAATGAAAAACTGTTTTTT.

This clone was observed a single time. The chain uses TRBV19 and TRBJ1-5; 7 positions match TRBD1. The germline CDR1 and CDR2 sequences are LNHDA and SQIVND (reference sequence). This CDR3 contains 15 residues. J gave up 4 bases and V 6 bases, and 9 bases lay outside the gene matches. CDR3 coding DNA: TGTGCCAGTAGCGGTTGGGACAGCCAGAATCAGCCCCAGCATTTT. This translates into CASSGWDSQNQPQHF. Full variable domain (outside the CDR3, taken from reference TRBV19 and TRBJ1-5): DGGITQSPKYLFRKEGQNVTLSCEQNLNHDAMYWYRQDPGQGLRLIYYSQIVNDFQKGDIAEGYSVSREKKESFPLTVTSAQKNPTAFYLCASSGWDSQNQPQHFGDGTRLSIL.

DNA of the CDR3: TGTGCCACCCCGGGGTGGGACGGCTATGGCTACACCTTC. Protein sequence: CATPGWDGYGYTF. The chain links TRBV10-3 to TRBJ1-2; a weak D match, TRBD1 (5 bases). The germline V gene encodes CDR1 ENHRY and CDR2 SYGVKD. The CDR3 covers 13 residues. The V end was cut by 10 bases, the J end by 4 bases, with 16 bases between.

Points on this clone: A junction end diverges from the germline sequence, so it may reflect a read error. The CDR3 bases are TGTGCCAGCAGTGAAGGGATTCTTTGGGGGGCCTATAATGAGCAGTTCTTC. This translates into CASSEGILWGAYNEQFF. The chain couples TRBV6-1 to TRBJ2-1; tentatively, D is TRBD1 or TRBD2 (6 bases each). The germline gives CDR1 MNHNS, CDR2 SASEGT. CDR3 length: 17 amino acids.

The CDR3, as DNA: TGCAGCGTTGATATGGGACGGGGGGACACAGATACGCAGTATTTT. This codes for CSVDMGRGDTDTQYF. V and J are TRBV29-1 and TRBJ2-3; 7 nucleotides line up with TRBD2. The CDR3 is 15 residues long. The V gene's germline CDR1 is SQVTM and CDR2 ANQGSEA. Trimming took 3 bases from V and 2 from J; bases not matched to a gene: 8.

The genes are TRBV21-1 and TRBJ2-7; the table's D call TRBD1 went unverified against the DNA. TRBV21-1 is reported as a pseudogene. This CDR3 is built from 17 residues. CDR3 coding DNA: TGTGCCAGCAGCAAAGTACTGACAGGGATGGCCCGGGACGAGCAGTACTTC. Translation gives CASSKVLTGMARDEQYF.

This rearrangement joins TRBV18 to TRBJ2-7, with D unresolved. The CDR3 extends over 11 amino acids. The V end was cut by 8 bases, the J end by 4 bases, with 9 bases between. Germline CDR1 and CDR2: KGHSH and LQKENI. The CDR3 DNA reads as TGTGCCAGCGGGGTTGGGTACGAGCAGTACTTC. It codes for CASGVGYEQYF.

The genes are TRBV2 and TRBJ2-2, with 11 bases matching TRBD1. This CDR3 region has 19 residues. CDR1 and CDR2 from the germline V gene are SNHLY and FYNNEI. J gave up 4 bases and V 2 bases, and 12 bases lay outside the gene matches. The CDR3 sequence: CASSEPAIGQGAITGELFF. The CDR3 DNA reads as TGTGCCAGCAGTGAACCCGCGATAGGACAGGGGGCTATCACCGGGGAGCTGTTTTTT.